The 28 T cell receptor beta chains below were found in one sample sequenced in a study of T cell repertoires in cytomegalovirus infection. Each CDR3 protein is one row after TCRdb ran MiXCR on the reads. The table lists approximately 300,000 distinct CDR3 sequences, 25% to 30% of them singletons. Antigens for these TCRs are unknown. This material consisted of cultured PBMCs, taken from culture after CMV antigen stimulation. The receptors here all came from a human donor in good health (CMV status not recorded). Some clones in this sample may be carry-over from other donors' samples.

This clonotype was detected ten times or more. The rearrangement uses TRBV7-2 and TRBJ2-5; tentatively, D is TRBD1 (5 bases). The CDR3 extends over 14 amino acids. Trimming took off 5 bases at V and 13 bases at J, with 23 bases between the two ends. CDR1 is SGHTA, CDR2 FQGNSA, per germline. The CDR3 protein is CASSMTTVGRPGYF. Written as DNA, the CDR3 is TGTGCCAGCAGCATGACGACAGTAGGACGCCCAGGGTACTTC.

The chain uses TRBV20-1 and TRBJ1-5; 8 nucleotides align to TRBD1. The trim removed 4 bases at V and 3 bases at J, leaving 8 bases unmatched. CDR3 length: 15 residues. Germline V gene lookup returns CDR1 DFQATT and CDR2 SNEGSKA (reference sequence). CDR3 protein: CSANLGGQVNQPQHF. CDR3 DNA: TGCAGTGCTAATTTGGGGGGACAGGTCAATCAGCCCCAGCATTTT.

V and J are TRBV12-3 or TRBV12-4 and TRBJ1-2; TRBD1 matches at 8 bases. The V and J ends lost 5 bases and 6 bases, in that order; junction bases with no gene match: 8. The CDR3 contains 14 residues. The CDR3 spells CASSVPGQAHGYTF. The DNA of the CDR3 is TGTGCCAGCAGTGTACCGGGACAGGCCCATGGCTACACCTTC.

The chain is built from TRBV7-9 and TRBJ2-5; either TRBD1 or TRBD2 may supply D (5 bases each). Germline-derived CDR1 and CDR2 are SEHNR and FQNEAQ (reference sequence). Trimming cost V 1 base and J 2 bases, with 11 bases left between them. The CDR3 contains 15 residues. The CDR3 sequence: CASSLDGAVQETQYF. CDR3 bases: TGTGCCAGCAGCTTAGACGGGGCAGTTCAAGAGACCCAGTACTTC.

This clonotype has only a few counts. This chain uses TRBV12-3 or TRBV12-4 with TRBJ2-5, with D unresolved. Deletions cut 6 bases from V and 5 bases from J, with 19 bases between. The CDR3 runs to 15 residues. The CDR3 DNA reads as TGTGCCAGCAGGAAAGGGCCCGTTCCGCGGGAGACCCAGTACTTC. Amino acid sequence: CASRKGPVPRETQYF.

At least ten counts were recorded for this clonotype. The chain uses TRBV7-2 and TRBJ2-1, with a tentative D call TRBD1 (6 bases). Trimming took off 5 bases at V and 7 bases at J, with 18 bases between the two ends. Germline lookup yields CDR1 SGHTA and CDR2 FQGNSA. This CDR3 contains 15 residues. The CDR3 region is CASSLMGAAQNEQFF. The CDR3 DNA is TGTGCCAGCAGCCTCATGGGGGCGGCCCAGAATGAGCAGTTCTTC.

This clonotype showed up just a few times. The rearrangement uses TRBV28 and TRBJ2-7; possibly TRBD2 for D (5 bases). Germline values: CDR1 MDHEN, CDR2 SYDVKM. V was trimmed by 7 bases and J by 5 bases, leaving 24 bases between them. This CDR3 is built from 16 residues. DNA for the CDR3: TGTGCCAGCACCCTCACCTTACTAGTCCCTCAGGACGAGCAGTACTTC. This translates into CASTLTLLVPQDEQYF.

This clonotype was detected many times. This rearrangement joins TRBV24-1 to TRBJ2-7, with 10 positions matching TRBD1. From germline, CDR1 is KGHDR and CDR2 SFDVKD. V trimming: 0 bases; J trimming: 4 bases; junction bases outside the gene matches: 8. This CDR3 has 17 amino acids. The CDR3 loop reads CATSDLQFSGQGYEQYF. The CDR3, as DNA: TGTGCCACCAGTGATTTGCAATTCTCGGGACAGGGGTACGAGCAGTACTTC.

The chain joins TRBV12-3 or TRBV12-4 to TRBJ2-3, with a tentative D call TRBD2 (7 bases). Trimming cost V 2 bases and J 0 bases, with 12 bases left between them. The CDR3 consists of 16 residues. The CDR3 DNA follows: TGTGCCAGCAGTTTAAGGGGGGGGGTCAGCACAGATACGCAGTATTTT. This translates into CASSLRGGVSTDTQYF.

This clonotype was counted a few times. The chain uses TRBV5-1 and TRBJ2-7; D may be TRBD1 (5 bases). The V gene's germline CDR1 is SGHRS and CDR2 YFSETQ. V lost 2 bases and J 4 bases, leaving 10 bases between the germline ends. The CDR3 contains 13 residues. CDR3 in DNA: TGCGCCAGCAGCTTAGACAGCCGTTACGAGCAGTACTTC. It is translated as CASSLDSRYEQYF.

The table lists this clonotype with a few counts. The chain recombines TRBV19 with TRBJ1-6; possibly TRBD1 for D (5 bases). Per the germline V gene, CDR1 is LNHDA and CDR2 is SQIVND (reference sequence). CDR3 length: 12 residues. V was clipped by 3 bases and J by 8 bases, with 5 bases between them. The CDR3 sequence: CASSMGDSPLHF. The CDR3 DNA reads TGTGCCAGTAGTATGGGGGATTCACCCCTCCACTTT.

V usage is TRBV6-1 and J usage is TRBJ1-2; the D gene is possibly TRBD1 (5 bases). The CDR3 has 15 amino acids. CDR1 and CDR2 from the germline V gene are MNHNS and SASEGT. Trimming left V 5 bases short and J 4 bases short, with 17 bases between. CDR3 sequence: CASSPLRVPPYGYTF. The CDR3 DNA reads TGTGCCAGCAGTCCCCTCAGGGTGCCTCCCTATGGCTACACCTTC.

This clonotype was counted between two and nine times. The chain uses TRBV28 and TRBJ2-6; no clear D. This CDR3 spans 13 amino acids. Germline V gene lookup returns CDR1 MDHEN and CDR2 SYDVKM. The V end was cut by 8 bases, the J end by 0 bases, with 5 bases between. The CDR3 coding sequence is TGTGCCAGCTGGACCTCTGGGGCCAACGTCCTGACTTTC. It encodes CASWTSGANVLTF.

The chain links TRBV7-2 to TRBJ2-7, with 7 bases lining up with TRBD2. This CDR3 region has 17 residues. Losses at the gene ends were 0 bases for V and 2 bases for J; bases not matched to a gene: 10. CDR1 and CDR2 from the germline V gene are SGHTA and FQGNSA. CDR3 in amino acids: CASSLAITLADPYEQYF. As DNA, the CDR3 is TGTGCCAGCAGCTTAGCGATCACCCTAGCGGACCCCTACGAGCAGTACTTC.

This clonotype has more than one count but fewer than ten. The gene calls are TRBV14 and TRBJ1-1; TRBD1 aligns across 7 bases. Germline trimming cut 4 bases from V and 4 bases from J; bases unmatched to any gene: 27. Germline-derived CDR1 and CDR2 are SGHDN and FVKESK. This CDR3 comprises 21 residues. CDR3 amino acids: CASSPSRGGAGGGWITTEAFF. DNA of the CDR3: TGTGCCAGCAGCCCCTCAAGAGGGGGGGCAGGGGGAGGGTGGATAACCACTGAAGCTTTCTTT.

At least ten counts were recorded for this clonotype. The chain recombines TRBV12-3 or TRBV12-4 with TRBJ1-5; D may be TRBD1 (6 bases). Trimming removed 7 bases at V and 7 bases at J, with 14 bases between. The CDR3 sequence is 13 residues long. CDR3 residues: CASTHRAGQPQHF. DNA of the CDR3: TGTGCCAGCACCCACAGGGCCGGACAGCCCCAGCATTTT.

This clonotype was recorded many times. The chain carries TRBV7-2 and TRBJ1-1; D call uncertain. Trimming removed 2 bases at V and 13 bases at J, with 17 bases between. The length of the CDR3 is 13 residues. Germline assignment: CDR1 SGHTA and CDR2 FQGNSA. The CDR3 sequence: CASSLMANLEGFF. CDR3 bases: TGTGCCAGCAGCTTAATGGCTAACCTAGAGGGTTTCTTT. The variable domain in full, completed from reference TRBV7-2 and TRBJ1-1, reads GAGVSQSPSNKVTEKGKDVELRCDPISGHTALYWYRQSLGQGLEFLIYFQGNSAPDKSGLPSDRFSAERTGGSVSTLTIQRTQQEDSAVYLCASSLMANLEGFFGQGTRLTVV.

This chain uses TRBV4-1 with TRBJ2-2; D call uncertain. Trimming shortened V by 1 base and J by 1 base, and 10 bases separated the two germline ends. Germline CDR1 is MGHRA and CDR2 is YSYEKL. This CDR3 region has 16 residues. CDR3 region: CASSQGLGKNTGELFF. CDR3 in DNA: TGCGCCAGCAGCCAAGGTCTGGGCAAGAACACCGGGGAGCTGTTTTTT.

The chain links TRBV29-1 to TRBJ2-2; TRBD2 agrees at 8 bases. This CDR3 comprises 15 residues. Germline-derived CDR1 and CDR2 are SQVTM and ANQGSEA. CDR3 DNA sequence: TGCAGTGCCACCCCGGGGGCTAGCGGGACCGGGGAGCTGTTTTTT. As protein: CSATPGASGTGELFF.

The CDR3 here is CASSEGLAGVGEQYF. The CDR3 region has the DNA TGTGCCAGCAGCGAAGGGCTAGCGGGAGTTGGCGAGCAGTACTTC. This chain uses TRBV7-3 with TRBJ2-7; 10 nucleotides align to TRBD2. This CDR3 comprises 15 residues. The germline V gene has CDR1 SGHTA and CDR2 FQGTGA. Trimming took 5 bases from V and 6 from J; bases not matched to a gene: 10.

This clonotype was recorded once. V usage is TRBV12-3 or TRBV12-4 and J usage is TRBJ2-1, with 7 bases lining up with TRBD2. There are 16 residues in the CDR3. V shed 5 bases and J 1 base; nucleotides not matched to a gene: 8. In DNA, the CDR3 is TGTGCCAGCAGTGACCACTCTAGCGGTTCCTACAATGAGCAGTTCTTC. It codes for CASSDHSSGSYNEQFF.

The J gene is TRBJ1-5, the V gene TRBV10-3; D is uncertain. This CDR3 is 17 amino acids long. Trimming stripped 0 bases from V and 0 bases from J, with 12 bases between. The V gene's germline CDR1 is ENHRY and CDR2 SYGVKD. In DNA form, the CDR3 reads TGTGCCATCAGTGAGTCCTCAGGCCAGCCTAGCAATCAGCCCCAGCATTTT. Protein sequence: CAISESSGQPSNQPQHF.

This chain uses TRBV7-9 with TRBJ2-3; TRBD2 matches at 10 bases. From germline, CDR1 is SEHNR and CDR2 FQNEAQ (reference sequence). V gave up 3 bases and J gave up 4 bases; unmatched junction bases: 4. The CDR3 is 15 residues long. Written as DNA, the CDR3 is TGTGCCAGCAGCTTTCTAGCGGGGGAATCAGATACGCAGTATTTT. It yields the protein CASSFLAGESDTQYF.

This clonotype was detected a few times. The rearrangement uses TRBV6-1 and TRBJ2-3, with 8 nucleotides matching TRBD1. There are 13 residues in the CDR3. The V segment lost 5 bases and the J segment 6 bases; nucleotides outside the gene matches: 4. Germline CDR1 reads MNHNS; CDR2 reads SASEGT. The chain's CDR3 is CASSQDRVDTQYF. The DNA of the CDR3 is TGTGCCAGCAGTCAGGACAGGGTCGATACGCAGTATTTT.

This clonotype was seen more than once but under ten times. CDR3 bases: TGTGCCAGCAGCCGAGGGCAGGGCACCCAAGAGACCCAGTACTTC. It yields the protein CASSRGQGTQETQYF. This chain connects TRBV7-6 to TRBJ2-5; the D gene could be TRBD1 or TRBD2 (5 bases each). In germline, CDR1 is SGHVS, CDR2 FNYEAQ. V gave up 5 bases and J gave up 1 base, with 14 bases separating them. This CDR3 has 15 amino acids.

The chain has TRBV20-1 and TRBJ2-1; D is uncertain. The CDR3 has 14 amino acids. V was cut by 2 bases and J by 3 bases, with 11 bases left in between. CDR1 is DFQATT and CDR2 is SNEGSKA in the germline V gene (reference sequence). The CDR3 protein is CSARSPTSYNEQFF. In DNA, the CDR3 is TGCAGTGCTAGAAGTCCGACCAGCTACAATGAGCAGTTCTTC.

The chain combines TRBV11-2 with TRBJ2-1; 12 nucleotides match TRBD2. Germline loops: CDR1 SGHAT, CDR2 FQNNGV. This CDR3 is built from 14 residues. V shed 6 bases, J shed 9 bases, and the junction held 6 bases outside the gene matches. The CDR3 protein is CASRELAGGSEQFF. Written as DNA, the CDR3 is TGTGCCAGCAGGGAGCTAGCGGGGGGGAGTGAGCAGTTCTTC.

This clonotype was counted only a few times. This chain uses TRBV6-1 with TRBJ2-6, with D perhaps TRBD2 (5 bases). Trimming pared 4 bases from V and 0 bases from J, leaving 16 bases between. Germline V gives CDR1 MNHNS, CDR2 SASEGT. The CDR3 totals 18 residues. Written as DNA, the CDR3 is TGTGCCAGCAGTGCGATGGCGGGCCTAAGCTCTGGGGCCAACGTCCTGACTTTC. Amino acids: CASSAMAGLSSGANVLTF.